This T cell receptor (beta chain) was sequenced in a study of shared T cell receptors in the human thymus. Germline values: CDR1 SGDLS, CDR2 YYNGEE. V was pared by 3 bases and J by 1 base, with 10 bases between. This CDR3 has 14 residues. Libraries were prepared by immunoSEQ multiplex PCR; TCRdb keeps only in-frame clonotypes and omits some of them. Of 550,000 to 800,000 clones listed, 70% to 90% are singletons. The data also belong to a second study, concerning human thymus T cells. According to that study: Thymic resections from corrective heart surgery supplied the tissue. Related studies found that unrelated individuals share highly overlapping thymic repertoires.

The source of this sequence is a girl under three years old with a congenital heart defect. The chain uses TRBV9 and TRBJ1-2; tentatively, D is TRBD1 (6 bases). Sequencing input: thymocytes. The CDR3 DNA sequence: TGTGCCAGCAGCGCCACGGGACATAACTATGGCTACACCTTC. It specifies CASSATGHNYGYTF.